These 12 T cell receptor beta chains were all obtained from the same sample, sequenced in a study of blood T cell repertoires in COVID-19. The protocol was immunoSEQ multiplex PCR, while the TCRdb copy is restricted to in-frame clones and leaves out a portion. The data show under 200,000 clones, about 74% seen once. The sequencing sample was made of peripheral blood. Receptor source: an elderly woman with acute or convalescent COVID-19.

V gene TRBV5-8 combines with J gene TRBJ2-3; D is unresolved. This CDR3 is 13 amino acids long. Looked up from germline, CDR1 is SGHTS and CDR2 is YDEGEE. The V and J ends lost 3 bases and 0 bases respectively, with 5 bases between them. CDR3: CASSSSSTDTQYF. The CDR3 bases are TGTGCCAGCAGCTCCAGTAGCACAGATACGCAGTATTTT.

The gene calls are TRBV11-2 and TRBJ2-5; 9 nucleotides agree with TRBD1. The CDR3 runs 15 residues. With 5 bases clipped from V and 2 bases from J, the junction kept 6 bases outside the gene matches. CDR1 is SGHAT and CDR2 is FQNNGV in the germline V gene. As DNA, the CDR3 is TGTGCCAGCAGCGGCGGGACAGGGATACAAGAGACCCAGTACTTC. As protein: CASSGGTGIQETQYF.

This CDR3 reads CASSANKGVNTEAFF. The CDR3 DNA sequence: TGTGCCAGCTCAGCTAACAAGGGGGTGAACACTGAAGCTTTCTTT. V gene TRBV18 combines with J gene TRBJ1-1, with TRBD1 as a possible D gene (6 bases). Germline CDR1 is KGHSH and CDR2 is LQKENI. Trimming left V 5 bases short and J 0 bases short, with 13 bases between. The CDR3 runs 15 residues.

The chain recombines TRBV11-3 with TRBJ1-1; tentative D call: TRBD1 (6 bases). The CDR3 covers 15 residues. CDR1 is SGHNT and CDR2 is YENEEA in the germline V gene. Trimming stripped 5 bases from V and 8 bases from J, with 21 bases between. CDR3: CASSGTRQERVEAFF. DNA of the CDR3: TGTGCCAGCAGCGGGACCCGACAGGAGAGGGTGGAAGCTTTCTTT.

The chain combines TRBV5-1 with TRBJ2-2; 8 bases map to TRBD1. This CDR3 region has 14 residues. J lost 6 bases, V lost 4 bases, and 5 bases had no gene match. Germline CDR1 and CDR2: SGHRS and YFSETQ. CDR3 amino acids: CASSLRTGSGELFF. As DNA, the CDR3 is TGCGCCAGCAGCCTCCGGACAGGGTCCGGGGAGCTGTTTTTT.

This clone has only one observation. J is TRBJ2-3 and V is TRBV18; 7 nucleotides match TRBD2. With 3 bases clipped from V and 2 bases from J, the junction kept 5 bases outside the gene matches. CDR1 is KGHSH and CDR2 is LQKENI in the germline V gene. The CDR3 runs to 15 residues. The DNA for the CDR3 is TGTGCCAGCTCACCCCCTAGCGGTTACACAGATACGCAGTATTTT. It yields the protein CASSPPSGYTDTQYF.

The rearrangement joins TRBV5-1 to TRBJ2-2; 11 bases map to TRBD1. This CDR3 contains 16 residues. V gave up 3 bases and J gave up 0 bases; unmatched junction bases: 1. CDR1 is SGHRS, CDR2 YFSETQ, per germline. The CDR3 region has the DNA TGCGCCAGCAGCTCGGACAGGGGGCCGAACACCGGGGAGCTGTTTTTT. Encoded protein: CASSSDRGPNTGELFF. The variable domain in full, with the rest retrieved from reference TRBV5-1 and TRBJ2-2, is KAGVTQTPRYLIKTRGQQVTLSCSPISGHRSVSWYQQTPGQGLQFLFEYFSETQRNKGNFPGRFSGRQFSNSRSEMNVSTLELGDSALYLCASSSDRGPNTGELFFGEGSRLTVL.

Of note for this clone: Other DNA sequences from this sample encode an identical CDR3 as well. The CDR3 coding sequence is TGTGCCAGCTCACCTGGACAGGGTAACACTGAAGCTTTCTTT. Its protein is CASSPGQGNTEAFF. The V gene is TRBV18, the J gene TRBJ1-1; 8 positions match TRBD1. CDR1 is KGHSH and CDR2 is LQKENI in the germline V gene. The CDR3 contains 14 residues. The J segment lost 2 bases and the V segment lost 3 bases, leaving 2 bases of the junction unmatched.

The J gene is TRBJ2-5, the V gene TRBV16; the D gene is possibly TRBD2 (5 bases). Germline-derived CDR1 and CDR2 are KGHSY and FQNENV. The V gene lost 0 bases and the J gene lost 5 bases, with 7 bases spanning the gap. The CDR3 contains 13 residues. The DNA for the CDR3 is TGTGCCAGCAGCCAATCTTCGGGGGAGACCCAGTACTTC. Translating gives CASSQSSGETQYF.

The rearrangement uses TRBV3-1 (or the pseudogene TRBV3-2) and TRBJ1-4; TRBD1 aligns across 8 bases. J gave up 5 bases and V 6 bases, and 14 bases lay outside the gene matches. The germline gives CDR1 LGHDT, CDR2 YNNKEL (reference sequence). This CDR3 has 17 amino acids. The CDR3 coding sequence is TGTGCCAGCAGTCGCACTCTCCGGACAGGGTTGAATGAAAAACTGTTTTTT. Translated, it gives CASSRTLRTGLNEKLFF.

This rearrangement joins TRBV9 to TRBJ1-1, with D perhaps TRBD1 (5 bases). Germline CDR1 is SGDLS and CDR2 is YYNGEE. The CDR3 spans 15 residues. V gave up 0 bases and J gave up 0 bases, with 9 bases separating them. Here the CDR3 reads CASSVGVGVNTEAFF. The CDR3 nucleotides are TGTGCCAGCAGCGTAGGGGTAGGGGTGAACACTGAAGCTTTCTTT. Drawing the rest from reference TRBV9 and TRBJ1-1, the complete variable domain is DSGVTQTPKHLITATGQRVTLRCSPRSGDLSVYWYQQSLDQGLQFLIQYYNGEERAKGNILERFSAQQFPDLHSELNLSSLELGDSALYFCASSVGVGVNTEAFFGQGTRLTVV.

The J gene is TRBJ2-1, the V gene TRBV18; the match to TRBD2 covers 10 bases. Per the germline V gene, CDR1 is KGHSH and CDR2 is LQKENI. The CDR3 loop spans 16 amino acids. Trimming removed 2 bases from V and 3 bases from J; junction bases left unmatched: 4. The CDR3 loop reads CASSPELAGDYNEQFF. In DNA, the CDR3 is TGTGCCAGCTCACCAGAGCTAGCGGGGGACTACAATGAGCAGTTCTTC.